This T cell receptor beta chain was captured by sequencing in a study of T cell responses to AZD1222 COVID-19 vaccine. Across the whole study: Whether given at about 4 or about 12 weeks, second doses were pooled.

As for this clone: Its target is not known.

Clones were read by immunoSEQ multiplex PCR, and TCRdb kept only the in-frame ones, dropping some. The data contain around 150,000 clones, around nine tenths of them seen just once; the ten biggest clones take up less than 6.5%. Notes on the study in general: Recipients of two AZD1222 doses showed rising Spike-specific TCR breadth and depth. Repertoire collection took place solely once the T cell response had peaked. Donors were chiefly white British, with a greater number of females, and clonal diversity was perhaps underestimated.

The clonotype was recovered from an adult in good health. The sample was peripheral blood, taken on day 0 of AZD1222 vaccination.

This chain's CDR3 is CASRFDRGLKLGGYTF. The CDR3 DNA follows: TGTGCCAGCAGGTTCGACCGGGGCCTAAAACTTGGAGGCTACACCTTC. The V and J genes are TRBV5-6 and TRBJ1-2; a possible D gene is TRBD1 (5 bases). The V end was cut by 5 bases, the J end by 8 bases, with 25 bases between. Germline V gives CDR1 SGHDT, CDR2 YYEEEE. The CDR3 consists of 16 residues. Complete variable domain (other parts from reference TRBV5-6 and TRBJ1-2): DAGVTQSPTHLIKTRGQQVTLRCSPKSGHDTVSWYQQALGQGPQFIFQYYEEEERQRGNFPDRFSGHQFPNYSSELNVNALLLGDSALYLCASRFDRGLKLGGYTFGSGTRLTVV.